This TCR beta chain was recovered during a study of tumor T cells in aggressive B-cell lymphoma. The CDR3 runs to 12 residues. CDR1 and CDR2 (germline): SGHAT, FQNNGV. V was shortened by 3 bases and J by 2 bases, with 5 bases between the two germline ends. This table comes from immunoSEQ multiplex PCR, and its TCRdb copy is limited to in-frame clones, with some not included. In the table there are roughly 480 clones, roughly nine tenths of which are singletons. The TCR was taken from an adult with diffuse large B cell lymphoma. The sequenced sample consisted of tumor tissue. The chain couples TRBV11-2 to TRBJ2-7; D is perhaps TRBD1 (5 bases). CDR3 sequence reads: CASSFRAYEQYF. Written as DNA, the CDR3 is TGTGCCAGCAGCTTCAGGGCCTACGAGCAGTACTTC.